One and the same sample provided the 26 T cell receptor beta chains below, sequenced in a study of OX40 agonist ivuxolimab in advanced cancers. Measured with immunoSEQ multiplex PCR; TCRdb has only the in-frame clones, and not every one. The table lists 73,000 or so clones, 82% of them singletons. The starting material was CD4+ or CD8+ T cells sorted from blood, obtained in a trial of the OX40 agonist ivuxolimab. These TCRs come from an adult with an advanced solid tumor such as melanoma, head and neck, liver or kidney cancer.

The chain links TRBV5-6 to TRBJ1-2; no clear D. CDR1 SGHDT and CDR2 YYEEEE come from the germline V gene. CDR3 size: 15 residues. V lost 4 bases and J 0 bases, leaving 13 bases between the germline ends. The DNA for the CDR3 is TGTGCCAGCAGCCCCGCGGGCTTAGCTAACTATGGCTACACCTTC. Translating it yields CASSPAGLANYGYTF.

This clone was observed once. The chain carries TRBV14 and TRBJ2-5; 7 positions match TRBD1. The CDR3 extends over 12 amino acids. CDR1 SGHDN and CDR2 FVKESK come from the germline V gene. The trim removed 4 bases at V and 5 bases at J, leaving 1 base unmatched. The CDR3 region is CASSLQGETQYF. CDR3 bases: TGTGCCAGCAGCCTACAGGGGGAGACCCAGTACTTC.

The chain couples TRBV18 to TRBJ1-3; 7 bases align to TRBD1. Trimming took 5 bases from V and 6 from J; bases not matched to a gene: 10. Germline V gene lookup returns CDR1 KGHSH and CDR2 LQKENI. The CDR3 contains 15 residues. DNA for the CDR3: TGTGCCAGCTCATCCGACAGGGAGAGAACAAACACCATATATTTT. As protein: CASSSDRERTNTIYF.

The gene calls are TRBV18 and TRBJ1-2; TRBD1 matches 8 bases. The CDR3 consists of 13 residues. CDR1 is KGHSH, CDR2 LQKENI, per germline. Trimming cost V 5 bases and J 8 bases; bases outside gene matches: 7. CDR3 residues: CASSDQGAEGYTF. CDR3 coding DNA: TGTGCCAGCTCAGATCAGGGGGCGGAAGGCTACACCTTC.

The CDR3, as DNA: TGCGCCAGCAGCCAAGTGTTATTAGGGGCTGGGGCCAACGTCCTGACTTTC. It encodes CASSQVLLGAGANVLTF. The rearrangement links TRBV4-3 to TRBJ2-6; D is possibly TRBD1 (5 bases). The CDR3 extends over 17 amino acids. The V gene's germline CDR1 is LGHNA and CDR2 YSLEER. Trimming left V 1 base short and J 2 bases short, with 12 bases between.

This clone turned up a few times. This chain joins TRBV6-1 and TRBJ2-7; the D gene is possibly TRBD1 (6 bases). The ends were cut back, 4 bases at V and 9 bases at J, with 13 bases in the middle. Germline V gives CDR1 MNHNS, CDR2 SASEGT. The CDR3 sequence is 12 residues long. The CDR3 DNA sequence: TGTGCCAGCAGTGCGACAGGATTCGGGCAGTACGTC. Its protein is CASSATGFGQYV.

The gene calls are TRBV5-1 and TRBJ1-1; D ambiguous. The CDR3 runs 17 residues. The germline gives CDR1 SGHRS, CDR2 YFSETQ. V lost 2 bases to trimming and J lost 0 bases, with 17 bases between them. DNA of the CDR3: TGCGCCAGCAGCTTCCTTCCAGTAGGTGGGATGAACACTGAAGCTTTCTTT. This translates into CASSFLPVGGMNTEAFF.

The rearrangement uses TRBV5-1 and TRBJ1-1, with D hard to call. The V and J ends lost 0 bases and 6 bases respectively, with 12 bases between them. This CDR3 comprises 14 residues. The germline V gene has CDR1 SGHRS and CDR2 YFSETQ. CDR3 loop: CASSLGWQEPEAFF. CDR3 nucleotide sequence: TGCGCCAGCAGCTTGGGTTGGCAGGAACCTGAAGCTTTCTTT.

The chain combines TRBV11-2 with TRBJ2-2, with D possibly being TRBD1 or TRBD2 (5 bases each). CDR3 length: 16 residues. The V gene's germline CDR1 is SGHAT and CDR2 FQNNGV. The V end was cut by 1 base, the J end by 4 bases, with 13 bases between. The CDR3 DNA reads as TGTGCCAGCAGCTTAGTTGGGGGTAGCCCCACCGGGGAGCTGTTTTTT. Translating it yields CASSLVGGSPTGELFF.

This rearrangement joins TRBV6-6 to TRBJ1-6; D not resolved. The CDR3 runs 10 residues. Germline CDR1 reads MNHNY; CDR2 reads SVGAGI (reference sequence). Between the trimmed V and J ends, which lost 8 bases and 8 bases, there was a span of 4 bases. The CDR3 region is CASGDSPLHF. The CDR3 region has the DNA TGTGCCAGCGGGGATTCACCCCTCCACTTT.

The rearrangement links TRBV6-1 to TRBJ1-1; TRBD1 aligns across 7 bases. The CDR3 totals 16 residues. Germline V CDR1 and CDR2: MNHNS, SASEGT. V trimming: 5 bases; J trimming: 1 base; junction bases outside the gene matches: 10. CDR3 in DNA: TGTGCCAGCAGTAAAGGACAGGTGGTACCGAACACTGAAGCTTTCTTT. This sequence encodes CASSKGQVVPNTEAFF.

The V gene is TRBV7-6, the J gene TRBJ2-5; D could derive from TRBD1 or TRBD2 (5 bases each). Germline V gives CDR1 SGHVS, CDR2 FNYEAQ. Trimming stripped 4 bases from V and 8 bases from J, with 14 bases between. The CDR3 has 13 amino acids. CDR3 loop: CASSSGPLSTQYF. The CDR3 nucleotides are TGTGCCAGCAGCTCGGGACCGCTCAGCACCCAGTACTTC.

The CDR3 DNA reads as TGTGCCAGCAGCTCACGGACTAGCGGAGCTTACAATGAGCAGTTCTTC. Translating gives CASSSRTSGAYNEQFF. V and J are TRBV5-4 and TRBJ2-1; 10 nucleotides line up with TRBD2. CDR1 is SGHNT, CDR2 YYREEE, per germline (reference sequence). V was clipped by 3 bases and J by 4 bases; unmatched bases: 7. CDR3 size: 16 residues.

This chain links TRBV5-1 with TRBJ2-5; TRBD1 might be the D (6 bases). This CDR3 contains 12 residues. Trimming cost V 4 bases and J 5 bases, with 9 bases left between them. CDR1 is SGHRS and CDR2 is YFSETQ in the germline V gene. This chain's CDR3 is CASSPQGETQYF. In DNA form, the CDR3 reads TGCGCCAGCAGCCCCCAGGGGGAGACCCAGTACTTC.

The chain uses TRBV9 and TRBJ1-3; TRBD1 is a possible D gene (6 bases). CDR3 length: 14 residues. V lost 5 bases and J 7 bases, leaving 16 bases between the germline ends. Germline CDR1 SGDLS, CDR2 YYNGEE. The CDR3 DNA reads TGTGCCAGCAGTTTGGGCCGGGACACCAACACCATATATTTT. Amino acid sequence: CASSLGRDTNTIYF.

This chain joins TRBV5-1 and TRBJ1-1; 8 bases map to TRBD1. The CDR3 sequence is 15 residues long. In germline, CDR1 is SGHRS, CDR2 YFSETQ. V dropped 4 bases and J dropped 5; count of bases not matched to a gene: 10. Here the CDR3 reads CASSGTGQGLTEAFF. CDR3 DNA sequence: TGCGCCAGCAGCGGAACTGGACAGGGATTAACTGAAGCTTTCTTT.

V is TRBV7-3 and J is TRBJ2-7, with D maybe TRBD2 (6 bases). The V gene lost 5 bases and the J gene lost 12 bases, with 20 bases spanning the gap. The CDR3 runs 13 residues. Per the germline V gene, CDR1 is SGHTA and CDR2 is FQGTGA. CDR3 sequence reads: CASSSGPKTTWYF. CDR3 DNA sequence: TGTGCCAGCAGCAGCGGGCCTAAAACGACGTGGTACTTC.

The rearrangement uses TRBV30 and TRBJ2-7; D is possibly TRBD2 (6 bases). Per the germline V gene, CDR1 is GTSNPN and CDR2 is SVGIG (reference sequence). Trimming removed 1 base from V and 2 bases from J, with 12 bases in between. The CDR3 totals 14 residues. The CDR3 spells CAWSGGRRAYEQYF. The CDR3, as DNA: TGTGCCTGGAGTGGAGGGAGGAGGGCCTACGAGCAGTACTTC.

The chain is built from TRBV11-3 and TRBJ2-4, with a possible D match to TRBD2 (6 bases). CDR3 size: 14 residues. Trimming pared 3 bases from V and 3 bases from J, leaving 9 bases between. The V gene's germline CDR1 is SGHNT and CDR2 YENEEA. CDR3 nucleotides: TGTGCCAGCAGCTTTGGAGGGGACAAAAACATTCAGTACTTC. Translated: CASSFGGDKNIQYF. The complete variable domain, with remaining parts taken from reference TRBV11-3 and TRBJ2-4, reads EAGVVQSPRYKIIEKKQPVAFWCNPISGHNTLYWYLQNLGQGPELLIRYENEEAVDDSQLPKDRFSAERLKGVDSTLKIQPAELGDSAVYLCASSFGGDKNIQYFGAGTRLSVL.

Ten or more counts support this clone. This rearrangement joins TRBV6-5 to TRBJ2-7; 8 bases match TRBD2. CDR3 size: 13 residues. Germline V gene sequence: CDR1 MNHEY, CDR2 SVGAGI. Trimming cost V 2 bases and J 6 bases; bases outside gene matches: 3. The CDR3 DNA reads TGTGCCAGCAGTTACCGGGAGGGGAGCGAGCAGTACGTC. It specifies CASSYREGSEQYV.

The CDR3 is CASSEDSGANQPQHF. Here the CDR3 DNA reads TGTGCCAGCAGTGAAGATTCAGGGGCCAATCAGCCCCAGCATTTT. The chain has TRBV2 and TRBJ1-5; weak D call: TRBD1 (6 bases). The germline V gene encodes CDR1 SNHLY and CDR2 FYNNEI. The germline V and J ends were trimmed by 1 base and 3 bases, with 10 bases remaining between them. The CDR3 length is 15 residues.

The chain combines TRBV2 with TRBJ1-1; D is ambiguous. Germline loops: CDR1 SNHLY, CDR2 FYNNEI. This CDR3 comprises 13 residues. The ends were cut back, 4 bases at V and 2 bases at J, with 8 bases in the middle. As DNA, the CDR3 is TGTGCCAGCAGTGGGGAAACCAACACTGAAGCTTTCTTT. This gives the protein CASSGETNTEAFF.

The chain combines TRBV5-5 with TRBJ2-1; D remains unclear. Trimming removed 2 bases from V and 5 bases from J, with 11 bases in between. The CDR3 totals 14 residues. Germline V lookup: CDR1 SGHKS, CDR2 YYEKEE (reference sequence). The CDR3 region is CASSFRGGDNEQFF. DNA for the CDR3: TGTGCCAGCAGCTTTCGCGGCGGAGACAATGAGCAGTTCTTC.

The genes are TRBV28 and TRBJ1-2; the match to TRBD1 covers 9 bases. The CDR3 totals 15 residues. V dropped 6 bases and J dropped 8; count of bases not matched to a gene: 13. CDR1 and CDR2 (germline): MDHEN, SYDVKM. The CDR3 region has the DNA TGTGCCAGCAGACGGAGGGACAGGGAAGTAAAGGGCTACACCTTC. It codes for CASRRRDREVKGYTF.

This chain joins TRBV5-1 and TRBJ2-1, with 10 positions matching TRBD2. Germline V CDR1 and CDR2: SGHRS, YFSETQ. J gave up 4 bases and V 2 bases, and 3 bases lay outside the gene matches. This CDR3 is 15 amino acids long. The CDR3 nucleotides read TGCGCCAGCAGCTTTATAGCGGGGGGATACAATGAGCAGTTCTTC. Its protein product is CASSFIAGGYNEQFF.

The chain has TRBV7-2 and TRBJ1-4; 8 nucleotides line up with TRBD1. This CDR3 is 18 amino acids long. Germline V CDR1 and CDR2: SGHTA, FQGNSA. Unmatched junction bases numbered 7, after V lost 1 base and J lost 0 bases. The DNA of the CDR3 is TGTGCCAGCAGCTTAGATCGGACAGGGACCGCAACTAATGAAAAACTGTTTTTT. Protein: CASSLDRTGTATNEKLFF.